The entry below describes one T cell receptor beta chain. Sequencing used immunoSEQ multiplex PCR; TCRdb keeps in-frame clones, though not all of them. The sample includes 180,000 or so clones, approximately 88% of them seen just once. These data are taken from a study of blood T cell repertoires in COVID-19. V shed 1 base and J 6 bases; nucleotides not matched to a gene: 1. The CDR3 spans 14 residues. Germline CDR1 reads LGHDT; CDR2 reads YNNKEL (reference sequence). The sequence derives from a woman aged 25 to 39 with acute or convalescent COVID-19. The rearrangement uses TRBV3-1 (or the pseudogene TRBV3-2) and TRBJ2-3; 10 bases map to TRBD2. The sequenced sample was peripheral blood. The DNA for the CDR3 is TGTGCCAGCAGCCAAGTACTAGCGGGGGATACGCAGTATTTT. This translates into CASSQVLAGDTQYF.